This entry lists 27 T cell receptor beta chains sequenced from one sample in a study of shared clonotypes between healthy human individuals. Only in-frame clones appear in the TCRdb table, and some are missing; sequencing was by immunoSEQ multiplex PCR. The top ten clones hold approximately 1.3% of a sample with about 1 million clones, approximately 72% of them seen once. What was sequenced was memory CD4+ T cells sorted from blood. The subset: CD45RA-negative fraction. The receptors were sampled from a man aged 18 to 35 in good health.

J is TRBJ2-2 and V is TRBV12-5; 15 nucleotides align to TRBD2. This CDR3 contains 20 residues. J lost 3 bases, V lost 6 bases, and 14 bases had no gene match. Germline V gene sequence: CDR1 LGHNT, CDR2 FRNRAP. The CDR3 DNA reads as TGTGCTAGTGGGCGGGGAATAGGACTAGCGGGAGGGCCCGACACCGGGGAGCTGTTTTTT. The encoded protein is CASGRGIGLAGGPDTGELFF.

V gene TRBV7-6 combines with J gene TRBJ2-1; 10 nucleotides match TRBD1. V trimming: 5 bases; J trimming: 7 bases; junction bases outside the gene matches: 5. There are 14 residues in the CDR3. Germline V gives CDR1 SGHVS, CDR2 FNYEAQ. Written as DNA, the CDR3 is TGTGCCAGCAGCCAGGGACAGGGGAGGAATGAGCAGTTCTTC. Protein product: CASSQGQGRNEQFF. Filled out from reference TRBV7-6 and TRBJ2-1, the complete variable domain reads GAGVSQSPRYKVTKRGQDVALRCDPISGHVSLYWYRQALGQGPEFLTYFNYEAQQDKSGLPNDRFSAERPEGSISTLTIQRTEQRDSAMYRCASSQGQGRNEQFFGPGTRLTVL.

The chain joins TRBV9 to TRBJ2-1; TRBD1 agrees at 8 bases. Germline trimming cut 0 bases from V and 7 bases from J; bases unmatched to any gene: 6. This CDR3 has 15 amino acids. Germline lookup yields CDR1 SGDLS and CDR2 YYNGEE. CDR3 loop: CASSVDGTGFNEQFF. In DNA form, the CDR3 reads TGTGCCAGCAGCGTAGACGGGACAGGATTTAATGAGCAGTTCTTC.

The gene calls are TRBV11-2 and TRBJ2-7; D is unresolved. Trimming left V 1 base short and J 3 bases short, with 13 bases between. Germline V gene data show CDR1 as SGHAT and CDR2 as FQNNGV. The CDR3 sequence is 15 residues long. The CDR3 region is CASSLVGSEFYEQYF. The CDR3 nucleotides read TGTGCCAGCAGCTTAGTTGGGTCAGAGTTCTACGAGCAGTACTTC.

To note about this clone: Its ends do not fully match the called genes, so a read error is possible. Other nucleotide sequences in the sample specify the same CDR3. The chain links TRBV4-3 to TRBJ1-5; 7 bases fit TRBD1. The CDR3 has 17 amino acids. Germline-derived CDR1 and CDR2 are LGHNA and YSLEER. This CDR3 is CASSQIYTGAAGQPQHF. Written as DNA, the CDR3 is TGCGCCAGCAGCCAGATCTACACAGGGGCCGCGGGTCAGCCCCAACATTTT.

The gene calls are TRBV5-1 and TRBJ1-2; TRBD1 might be the D (6 bases). Germline loops: CDR1 SGHRS, CDR2 YFSETQ. CDR3 size: 13 residues. Trimming took 4 bases from V and 5 from J, leaving 12 bases between them. The CDR3 spells CASSGTGMYGYTF. DNA for the CDR3: TGCGCCAGCAGCGGAACAGGGATGTATGGCTACACCTTC.

The chain carries TRBV4-3 and TRBJ2-4; 10 bases align to TRBD1. J was trimmed by 2 bases and V by 2 bases; bases with no gene match: 12. CDR1 LGHNA and CDR2 YSLEER come from the germline V gene. The length of the CDR3 is 19 residues. The CDR3 DNA is TGCGCCAGCAGCCAAAGCGGGGCGGGGACAGGGGACTCCAAAAACATTCAGTACTTC. Translation gives CASSQSGAGTGDSKNIQYF.

The V gene is TRBV6-5, the J gene TRBJ1-1, with D hard to call. V lost 6 bases to trimming and J lost 4 bases, with 9 bases between them. CDR1 is MNHEY and CDR2 is SVGAGI in the germline V gene. This CDR3 is built from 12 residues. CDR3 bases: TGTGCCAGCAGGGCCCCGGGCACTGAAGCTTTCTTT. Amino acids: CASRAPGTEAFF.

This chain joins TRBV5-8 and TRBJ2-3, with D perhaps TRBD1 or TRBD2 (6 bases each). Trimming took 4 bases from V and 6 from J, leaving 30 bases between them. Germline V gene sequence: CDR1 SGHTS, CDR2 YDEGEE. The CDR3 is 19 amino acids. The CDR3 DNA reads as TGTGCCAGCAGCCATACCACAATCTCCGGGGGCAAGCCCACGGATACGCAGTATTTT. Amino acids: CASSHTTISGGKPTDTQYF.

The genes are TRBV5-1 and TRBJ2-7, with 8 nucleotides matching TRBD2. The CDR3 is 17 amino acids. The junction had 16 bases not matched to a gene; V was cut back by 8 bases and J by 0 bases. Germline CDR1 SGHRS, CDR2 YFSETQ. CDR3 sequence: CASQKLVAGGSSYEQYF. As DNA, the CDR3 is TGCGCCAGTCAGAAGTTGGTTGCGGGGGGCAGCTCCTACGAGCAGTACTTC.

The chain carries TRBV9 and TRBJ2-2; no clear D. Trimming took off 2 bases at V and 6 bases at J, with 11 bases between the two ends. Germline CDR1 SGDLS, CDR2 YYNGEE. The CDR3 runs to 14 residues. The CDR3 reads CASSVSSTAGELFF. CDR3 nucleotide sequence: TGTGCCAGCAGCGTTTCTAGTACCGCCGGGGAGCTGTTTTTT.

The J gene is TRBJ1-5, the V gene TRBV6-6; D might be TRBD1 (5 bases). CDR1 is MNHNY, CDR2 SVGAGI, per germline (reference sequence). This CDR3 has 14 residues. V lost 8 bases and J lost 1, with 12 bases in between. As DNA, the CDR3 is TGTGCCAGCCACCGGGACTTAAGCAATCAGCCCCAGCATTTT. This sequence encodes CASHRDLSNQPQHF.

The CDR3 loop reads CASSLVGLAAQETQYF. The CDR3 DNA reads TGTGCCAGCAGCTTAGTTGGCCTAGCGGCTCAAGAGACCCAGTACTTC. The chain links TRBV7-2 to TRBJ2-5, with 7 positions matching TRBD2. This CDR3 has 16 amino acids. V gave up 1 base and J gave up 2 bases; unmatched junction bases: 7. Germline values: CDR1 SGHTA, CDR2 FQGNSA.

The chain recombines TRBV5-4 with TRBJ2-3; 10 bases agree with TRBD2. The V segment lost 0 bases and the J segment 2 bases; nucleotides outside the gene matches: 6. This CDR3 comprises 17 residues. The germline V gene has CDR1 SGHNT and CDR2 YYREEE (reference sequence). DNA of the CDR3: TGTGCCAGCAGCTTGGCCTCTAGCGGGGGAATCACAGATACGCAGTATTTT. This sequence encodes CASSLASSGGITDTQYF.

This clone was counted a single time. This rearrangement joins TRBV6-1 to TRBJ1-5, with D unclear. CDR1 is MNHNS, CDR2 SASEGT, per germline. The CDR3 is made up of 14 amino acids. V lost 4 bases, J lost 3 bases, and 10 bases lay in between. The CDR3 protein is CASSGFLDNQPQHF. The DNA for the CDR3 is TGTGCCAGCAGTGGATTCCTTGACAATCAGCCCCAGCATTTT.

With respect to this clone: The same CDR3 is also encoded by other DNA sequences in this sample. The J gene is TRBJ2-5, the V gene TRBV28; D is ambiguous. CDR1 and CDR2 (germline): MDHEN, SYDVKM. The V gene lost 6 bases and the J gene lost 5 bases, with 13 bases spanning the gap. The CDR3 is 13 residues long. Here the CDR3 DNA reads TGTGCCAGCAGCCGACAAGGTCCGGAGACCCAGTACTTC. It codes for CASSRQGPETQYF. Filled out from reference TRBV28 and TRBJ2-5, the complete variable domain reads DVKVTQSSRYLVKRTGEKVFLECVQDMDHENMFWYRQDPGLGLRLIYFSYDVKMKEKGDIPEGYSVSREKKERFSLILESASTNQTSMYLCASSRQGPETQYFGPGTRLLVL.

Here the CDR3 reads CASSQDRSVGTEAFF. The CDR3 DNA is TGTGCCAGCTCACAAGACAGGTCGGTAGGCACTGAAGCTTTCTTT. This rearrangement joins TRBV18 to TRBJ1-1; maybe TRBD1 (6 bases). Germline values: CDR1 KGHSH, CDR2 LQKENI. The CDR3 has 15 amino acids. V was cut by 4 bases and J by 4 bases, with 16 bases left in between.

The chain employs TRBV28 and TRBJ2-2; D is unresolved. Trimming cost V 3 bases and J 1 base, with 12 bases left between them. The CDR3 length is 16 residues. CDR1 is MDHEN and CDR2 is SYDVKM in the germline V gene. CDR3 sequence (DNA): TGTGCCAGCAGTTTTCTGGGGTTAGGGAACACCGGGGAGCTGTTTTTT. This encodes CASSFLGLGNTGELFF. The full variable domain, with the rest looked up from reference TRBV28 and TRBJ2-2, is DVKVTQSSRYLVKRTGEKVFLECVQDMDHENMFWYRQDPGLGLRLIYFSYDVKMKEKGDIPEGYSVSREKKERFSLILESASTNQTSMYLCASSFLGLGNTGELFFGEGSRLTVL.

This clone came up once. The chain couples TRBV7-9 to TRBJ2-7; unclear D gene. The CDR3 has 13 amino acids. Germline V lookup: CDR1 SEHNR, CDR2 FQNEAQ (reference sequence). V was trimmed by 4 bases and J by 10 bases, leaving 17 bases between them. The CDR3 DNA follows: TGTGCCAGCAGCTACGGGTCCCTAAGGGAACAGTACTTC. This codes for CASSYGSLREQYF. The full variable domain, its missing parts supplied by reference TRBV7-9 and TRBJ2-7, is DTGVSQNPRHKITKRGQNVTFRCDPISEHNRLYWYRQTLGQGPEFLTYFQNEAQLEKSRLLSDRFSAERPKGSFSTLEIQRTEQGDSAMYLCASSYGSLREQYFGPGTRLTVT.

CDR3 nucleotide sequence: TGTGCCTGGGGCCCCGGGACAGGGGTCCACGAGCAGTACTTC. Translated, it gives CAWGPGTGVHEQYF. The V call is TRBV30, the J call TRBJ2-7; 10 nucleotides align to TRBD1. Germline-derived CDR1 and CDR2 are GTSNPN and SVGIG (reference sequence). The CDR3 totals 14 residues. Trimming cost V 5 bases and J 5 bases; bases outside gene matches: 9.

The chain links TRBV5-1 to TRBJ2-5; D is uncertain. Gene TRBJ2-7 matches the end of the DNA better, so the J call may be wrong. Germline CDR1 and CDR2: SGHRS and YFSETQ. The CDR3 covers 13 residues. Written as DNA, the CDR3 is TGCGCCAGCAGCTCGGCGGTAGCCTACGAGCAGTACTTC. Amino acid sequence: CASSSAVAYEQYF.

The chain recombines TRBV27 with TRBJ2-1; D is unresolved. The CDR3 totals 15 residues. V lost 3 bases to trimming and J lost 0 bases, with 9 bases between them. Germline CDR1 reads MNHEY; CDR2 reads SMNVEV (reference sequence). Written as DNA, the CDR3 is TGTGCCAGCAGTTTGGACCGAGGCTCCTACAATGAGCAGTTCTTC. Its protein is CASSLDRGSYNEQFF.

The V and J genes are TRBV7-2 and TRBJ1-3; TRBD1 agrees at 7 bases. The J segment lost 2 bases and the V segment lost 4 bases, leaving 5 bases of the junction unmatched. The CDR3 sequence is 15 residues long. The germline CDR1 and CDR2 sequences are SGHTA and FQGNSA. The DNA for the CDR3 is TGTGCCAGCAGCTACTACCAGGGGGCTGGAAACACCATATATTTT. It encodes CASSYYQGAGNTIYF. The variable domain in full, completed from reference TRBV7-2 and TRBJ1-3, reads GAGVSQSPSNKVTEKGKDVELRCDPISGHTALYWYRQSLGQGLEFLIYFQGNSAPDKSGLPSDRFSAERTGGSVSTLTIQRTQQEDSAVYLCASSYYQGAGNTIYFGEGSWLTVV.

The chain couples TRBV9 to TRBJ1-4; no firm D call. There are 13 residues in the CDR3. Looked up from germline, CDR1 is SGDLS and CDR2 is YYNGEE. V was cut by 3 bases and J by 8 bases, with 11 bases left in between. In nucleotides, the CDR3 is TGTGCCAGCAGCGCGGGGTTGGACGAAAAACTGTTTTTT. Its protein product is CASSAGLDEKLFF.

This sequence joins TRBV9 and TRBJ1-5, with D tentatively TRBD1 (6 bases). The V end lost 4 bases, the J end lost 2 bases, and 13 bases lay between the germline ends. The CDR3 spans 15 residues. From germline, CDR1 is SGDLS and CDR2 YYNGEE. The CDR3 coding sequence is TGTGCCAGCAGCCAGTCGGGGGGCGGCAATCAGCCCCAGCATTTT. Translated: CASSQSGGGNQPQHF.

The J gene is TRBJ1-2, the V gene TRBV7-2, with 10 positions matching TRBD1. This CDR3 is built from 14 residues. Germline lookup yields CDR1 SGHTA and CDR2 FQGNSA. Trimming cost V 2 bases and J 8 bases; bases outside gene matches: 5. CDR3 sequence (DNA): TGTGCCAGCAGCTTAACGGGACAGGGGCAAGGCTACACCTTC. Its protein is CASSLTGQGQGYTF.

The V gene is TRBV7-2, the J gene TRBJ1-2; 7 bases align to TRBD1. Germline V gene sequence: CDR1 SGHTA, CDR2 FQGNSA. CDR3 length equals 15 residues. With V trimmed by 5 bases and J by 5 bases, 11 bases remained unmatched. The DNA for the CDR3 is TGTGCCAGCAGCCCCGGTCAGGGGGTCGGTTATGGCTACACCTTC. Protein product: CASSPGQGVGYGYTF.